This is a list of T cell receptor beta chains from one sample in a study of CD8+ T cells in alopecia areata. Here immunoSEQ multiplex PCR was the method, and the copy in TCRdb shows in-frame clones only, minus some. The sample carries around 20,000 clones, roughly 60% recorded once. The material sequenced was CD4+ Tregs sorted from blood. The receptors come from a human donor with alopecia areata. Each CDR3 is given with its conserved first and last residue. The D gene is left open where the match is weak. Expanded clones are given a class, and other clones once, few, many or no size at all.

size	V	J	D	DNA	CDR3
-	TRBV10-3	TRBJ2-7	-	TGTGCCATCAGTGAGTCAAAGGCCTCCTACGAGCAGTACTTC	CAISESKASYEQYF
-	TRBV4-1	TRBJ2-3	-	TGCGCCAGCAGCCAAGATTTAAGACCTAGCACAGATACGCAGTATTTT	CASSQDLRPSTDTQYF
-	TRBV5-1	TRBJ2-1	-	TGCGCCAGCAGCTTGGCGCCCCGCGGGCTTCTGAATGAGCAGTTCTTC	CASSLAPRGLLNEQFF
once	TRBV10-3	TRBJ1-2	TRBD1	TGTGCCATCAGTGGGGGACAGGGGAAGAGGGATGGCTACACCTTC	CAISGGQGKRDGYTF
-	TRBV11-3	TRBJ2-7	TRBD1	TGTGCCAGCAGCTTAGAGTGGTCAGGGGGCACCTACGAGCAGTACTTC	CASSLEWSGGTYEQYF
-	TRBV10-3	TRBJ1-1	-	TGTGCCATAGCGACAGATTTGATGAACACTGAAGCTTTCTTT	CAIATDLMNTEAFF
few	TRBV7-9	TRBJ2-5	-	TGTGCCAGCAGCCTCAGCGGGCTTATCCAAGAGACCCAGTACTTC	CASSLSGLIQETQYF
-	TRBV28	TRBJ1-2	-	TGTGCCAGCAGTCCCCTGTCGGGCACTAACAACTATGGCTACACCTTC	CASSPLSGTNNYGYTF
-	TRBV10-3	TRBJ1-3	-	TGTGCCATCAGGAGTCCCTCTGGAAACACCATATATTTT	CAIRSPSGNTIYF
-	TRBV6-1	TRBJ1-5	-	TGTGCCAGCAGTGAACTTCGAAGGCGGTCGTATAGCAATCAGCCCCAGCATTTT	CASSELRRRSYSNQPQHF
-	TRBV7-2	TRBJ2-7	-	TGTGCCAGCAGCTTAGCGCTAACCGGGGCCCCCCCCGGCTACGAGCAGTACTTC	CASSLALTGAPPGYEQYF
-	TRBV5-1	TRBJ2-3	TRBD1	TGCGCCAGCAGCGTACAGGGGTCCGATACGCAGTATTTT	CASSVQGSDTQYF
few	TRBV6-1	TRBJ2-4	-	TGTGCCAGCATGACCGGACACCCCAAAAACATTCAGTACTTC	CASMTGHPKNIQYF
few	TRBV30	TRBJ1-3	TRBD1	TGTGCCTGGAGTGATAGCATAACCGGGACAGGGATCGACACCATATATTTT	CAWSDSITGTGIDTIYF
-	TRBV18	TRBJ1-2	-	TGTGCCAGCTCACTGGCTGAACTCTCAAGGGGGGGCGCCGGCTATGGCTACACCTTC	CASSLAELSRGGAGYGYTF
-	TRBV7-2	TRBJ2-2	-	TGTGCCAGCAGCCCGACTCTGTTTGGTACCGGGGAGCTGTTTTTT	CASSPTLFGTGELFF
few	TRBV2	TRBJ2-5	TRBD2	TGTGCCAGCACACTAGCGGCTTTAGGGACCCAGTACTTC	CASTLAALGTQYF
-	TRBV6-6	TRBJ2-1	-	TGTGCCAGCAGTCCCGGGACACTTTACAATGAGCAGTTCTTC	CASSPGTLYNEQFF
-	TRBV4-3	TRBJ1-5	-	TGCGCCAGCAGCCTTAGCTTTGGGCAGCCCCAGCATTTT	CASSLSFGQPQHF
-	TRBV7-9	TRBJ1-1	-	TGTGCCAGCAGCTTGGGGCACAATCTGAACACTGAAGCTTTCTTT	CASSLGHNLNTEAFF
-	TRBV7-3	TRBJ1-1	-	TGTGCCAGCAGCCCGGGACCGAACACTGAAGCTTTCTTT	CASSPGPNTEAFF
-	TRBV5-1	TRBJ1-1	-	TGCGCCAGCAGACGCGGGAGTAACGCTGAAGCTTTCTTT	CASRRGSNAEAFF
-	TRBV18	TRBJ2-7	TRBD1	TGTGCCAGCTCACCGTCCCTCCGACAGGGGGGCGAGCAGTACTTC	CASSPSLRQGGEQYF
-	TRBV30	TRBJ1-2	-	TGTGCCTGGAGTGTGTCTCGAACTAACTATGGCTACACCTTC	CAWSVSRTNYGYTF
few	TRBV4-1	TRBJ1-2	-	TGCGCCAGCAGCCAAGGGGGACATCAGGACTCCCTCATCTATGGCTACACCTTC	CASSQGGHQDSLIYGYTF
-	TRBV4-2	TRBJ2-1	TRBD2	TGTGCCAGCAGCCAAGAGTACCAAGCGGGAGACCCGTACAATGAGCAGTTCTTC	CASSQEYQAGDPYNEQFF
-	TRBV18	TRBJ1-1	TRBD1	TGTGCCAGCTCCCGGGCGGGACAGGGGAACACTGAAGCTTTCTTT	CASSRAGQGNTEAFF
-	TRBV9	TRBJ2-1	-	TGTGCCAGCAGCGTAGAAGTGAGGGGCCCAGAGCAGTTCTTC	CASSVEVRGPEQFF
-	TRBV5-1	TRBJ2-5	-	TGCGCCAGCAGCTTGGGGGGTTCAGAGACCCAGTACTTC	CASSLGGSETQYF
-	TRBV27	TRBJ1-4	TRBD1	TGTGCCAGCAGTCCTCGGGCGGGACAGAATGAAAAACTGTTTTTT	CASSPRAGQNEKLFF
-	TRBV4-1	TRBJ2-7	-	TGCGCCAGCAGCCAAGCTCGGGGGCGCCCCGGGCTCGAGCAGTACTTC	CASSQARGRPGLEQYF
-	TRBV28	TRBJ2-7	-	TGTGCCAGCAGCTACCACGGGGGCGGCGAGCAGTACTTC	CASSYHGGGEQYF
-	TRBV6-6	TRBJ2-3	TRBD2	TGTGCCAGCGAGCGGGGGGCGACGTCAGATACGCAGTATTTT	CASERGATSDTQYF
-	TRBV29-1	TRBJ2-1	TRBD2	TGCAGCTCGGGGACTAGCGGCCCTTACAATGAGCAGTTCTTC	CSSGTSGPYNEQFF
-	TRBV14	TRBJ2-1	-	TGTGCCAGCAGCCAAGATTCAAGTAACTACTGGGGCAACTACAATGAGCAGTTCTTC	CASSQDSSNYWGNYNEQFF
-	TRBV28	TRBJ1-2	-	TGTGCCAGCAGTTTAGCCTACACCTTCAATGGCTACACCTTC	CASSLAYTFNGYTF
-	TRBV28	TRBJ2-7	TRBD2	TGTGCCAGCAGCATAACTAGCGCCGGGGCGTACGAGCAGTACTTC	CASSITSAGAYEQYF
-	TRBV28	TRBJ1-1	-	TGTGCCAGCAGCGAGGGTAAGGAGTCTGAAGCTTTCTTT	CASSEGKESEAFF
-	TRBV29-1	TRBJ1-2	-	TGCAGCGTTGAAGATCGGGGTGCCTATGGCTACACCTTC	CSVEDRGAYGYTF
-	TRBV28	TRBJ2-7	-	TGTGCCAGCAACGAGGGGTCGTCCTACGAGCAGTACTTC	CASNEGSSYEQYF
once	TRBV7-9	TRBJ2-7	-	TGTGCCAGCAGCTTTAGCGGAAAAACCTACGAGCAGTACTTC	CASSFSGKTYEQYF
few	TRBV19	TRBJ1-1	-	TGTGCCACTCTGAAGAACACTGAAGCTTTCTTT	CATLKNTEAFF
-	TRBV4-3	TRBJ2-1	-	TGCGCCAGCACGGAGGGCCTAGGTGAGGAGCAGTTCTTC	CASTEGLGEEQFF
-	TRBV28	TRBJ2-7	TRBD2	TGTGCCAGCACCGGGAGGGGGGGAGGCTACGAGCAGTACTTC	CASTGRGGGYEQYF
-	TRBV23-1	TRBJ2-7	-	TGCTCAGGGGGGGGCTCCTACGAGCAGTACTTC	CSGGGSYEQYF
-	TRBV27	TRBJ1-1	-	TGTGCCAGCAGTTTAGGGAGGAACACTGAAGCTTTCTTT	CASSLGRNTEAFF
medium-sized	TRBV4-2	TRBJ1-2	-	TGTGCCAGCAGCCAAGAAAGTGTGTATGGCTACACCTTC	CASSQESVYGYTF
-	TRBV18	TRBJ1-4	-	TGTGCCAGCTCACCGGGGCCCTCCCAGAAACTGTTTTTT	CASSPGPSQKLFF
once	TRBV5-8	TRBJ2-5	TRBD1	TGTGCCAGCAGCCGCGGGACAGGGATGTCGGAGACCCAGTACTTC	CASSRGTGMSETQYF
few	TRBV5-1	TRBJ1-1	-	TGCGCCAGCAGCCCGAGGGACGGATCGAACACTGAAGCTTTCTTT	CASSPRDGSNTEAFF